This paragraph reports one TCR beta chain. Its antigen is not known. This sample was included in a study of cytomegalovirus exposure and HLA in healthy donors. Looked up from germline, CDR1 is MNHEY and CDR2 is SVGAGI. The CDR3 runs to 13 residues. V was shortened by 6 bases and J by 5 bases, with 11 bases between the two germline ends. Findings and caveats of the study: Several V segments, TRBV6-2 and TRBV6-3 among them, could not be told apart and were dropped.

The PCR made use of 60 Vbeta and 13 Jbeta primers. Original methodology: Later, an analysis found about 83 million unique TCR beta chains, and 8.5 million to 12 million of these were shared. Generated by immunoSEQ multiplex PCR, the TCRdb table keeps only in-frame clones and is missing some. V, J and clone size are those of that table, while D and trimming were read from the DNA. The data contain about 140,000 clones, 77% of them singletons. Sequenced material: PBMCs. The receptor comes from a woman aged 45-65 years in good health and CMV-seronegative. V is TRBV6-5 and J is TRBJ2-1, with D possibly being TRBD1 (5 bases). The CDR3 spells CASRRGRDNEQFF. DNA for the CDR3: TGTGCCAGCAGAAGGGGTCGGGACAATGAGCAGTTCTTC.